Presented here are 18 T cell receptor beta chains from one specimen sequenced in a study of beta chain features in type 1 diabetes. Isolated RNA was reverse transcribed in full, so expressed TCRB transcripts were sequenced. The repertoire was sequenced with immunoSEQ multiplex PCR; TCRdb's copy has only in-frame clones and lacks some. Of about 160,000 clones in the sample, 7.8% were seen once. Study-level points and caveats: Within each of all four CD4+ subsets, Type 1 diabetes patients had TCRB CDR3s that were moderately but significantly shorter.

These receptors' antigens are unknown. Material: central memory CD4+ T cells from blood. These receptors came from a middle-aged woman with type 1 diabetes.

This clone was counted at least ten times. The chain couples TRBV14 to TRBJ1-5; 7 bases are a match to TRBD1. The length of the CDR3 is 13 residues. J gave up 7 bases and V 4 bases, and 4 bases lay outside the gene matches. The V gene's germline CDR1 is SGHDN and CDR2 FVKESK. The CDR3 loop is CASSPRGNQPQHF. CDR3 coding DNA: TGTGCCAGCAGCCCCAGGGGGAACCAGCCCCAGCATTTT. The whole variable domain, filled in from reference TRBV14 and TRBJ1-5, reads EAGVTQFPSHSVIEKGQTVTLRCDPISGHDNLYWYRRVMGKEIKFLLHFVKESKQDESGMPNNRFLAERTGGTYSTLKVQPAELEDSGVYFCASSPRGNQPQHFGDGTRLSIL.

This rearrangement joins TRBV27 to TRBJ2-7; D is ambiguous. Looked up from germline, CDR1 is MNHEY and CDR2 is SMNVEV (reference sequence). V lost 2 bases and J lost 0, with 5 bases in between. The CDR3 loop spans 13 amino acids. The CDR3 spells CASSLAASYEQYF. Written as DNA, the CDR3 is TGTGCCAGCAGTTTAGCGGCCTCCTACGAGCAGTACTTC.

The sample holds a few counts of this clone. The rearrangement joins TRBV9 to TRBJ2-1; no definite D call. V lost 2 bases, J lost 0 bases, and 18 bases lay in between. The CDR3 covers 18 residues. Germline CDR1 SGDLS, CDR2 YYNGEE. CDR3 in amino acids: CASSVAPMGLSSYNEQFF. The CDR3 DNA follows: TGTGCCAGCAGCGTGGCCCCCATGGGCCTTAGCTCCTACAATGAGCAGTTCTTC.

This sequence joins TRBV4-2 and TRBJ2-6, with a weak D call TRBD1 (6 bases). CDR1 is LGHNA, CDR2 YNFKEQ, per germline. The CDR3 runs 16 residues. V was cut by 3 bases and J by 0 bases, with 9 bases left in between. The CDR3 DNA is TGTGCCAGCAGCCAGACAGGTACCTCTGGGGCCAACGTCCTGACTTTC. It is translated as CASSQTGTSGANVLTF.

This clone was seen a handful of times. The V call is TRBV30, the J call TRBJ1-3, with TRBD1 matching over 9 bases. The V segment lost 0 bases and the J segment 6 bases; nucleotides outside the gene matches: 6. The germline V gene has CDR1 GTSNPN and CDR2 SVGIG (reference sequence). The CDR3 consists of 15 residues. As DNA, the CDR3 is TGTGCCTGGAGTGTATCGAGGACAGGGGCAAACACCATATATTTT. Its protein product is CAWSVSRTGANTIYF.

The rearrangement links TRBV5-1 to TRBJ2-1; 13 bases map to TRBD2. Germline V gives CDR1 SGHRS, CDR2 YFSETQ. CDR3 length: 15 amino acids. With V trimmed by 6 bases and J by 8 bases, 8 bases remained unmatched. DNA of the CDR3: TGCGCCAGCACCCGGACTAGCGGGAGAGTCGATGAGCAGTTCTTC. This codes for CASTRTSGRVDEQFF.

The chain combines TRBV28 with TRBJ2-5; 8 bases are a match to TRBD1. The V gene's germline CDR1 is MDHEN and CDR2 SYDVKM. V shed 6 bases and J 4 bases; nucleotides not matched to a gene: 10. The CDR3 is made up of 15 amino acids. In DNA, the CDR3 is TGTGCCAGCAGGGACAGGGATTTTTTGGGAGAGACCCAGTACTTC. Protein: CASRDRDFLGETQYF.

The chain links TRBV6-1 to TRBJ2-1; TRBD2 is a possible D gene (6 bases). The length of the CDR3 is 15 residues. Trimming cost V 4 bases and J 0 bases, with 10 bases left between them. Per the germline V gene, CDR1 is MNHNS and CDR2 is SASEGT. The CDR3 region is CASSAGVSSYNEQFF. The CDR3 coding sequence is TGTGCCAGCAGTGCGGGGGTCAGCTCCTACAATGAGCAGTTCTTC.

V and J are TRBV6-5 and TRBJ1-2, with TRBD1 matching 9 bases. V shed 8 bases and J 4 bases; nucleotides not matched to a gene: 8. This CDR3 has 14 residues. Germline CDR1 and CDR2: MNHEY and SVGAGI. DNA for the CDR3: TGTGCCAGCGGTGGACAGGGGCGCTTCTATGGCTACACCTTC. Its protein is CASGGQGRFYGYTF.

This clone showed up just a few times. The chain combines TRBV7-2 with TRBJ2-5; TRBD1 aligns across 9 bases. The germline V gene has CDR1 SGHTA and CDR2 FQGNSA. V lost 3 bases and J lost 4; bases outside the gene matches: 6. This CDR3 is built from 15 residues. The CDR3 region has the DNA TGTGCCAGCAGCTTGGCGGGACAGGGAACAGAGACCCAGTACTTC. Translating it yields CASSLAGQGTETQYF.

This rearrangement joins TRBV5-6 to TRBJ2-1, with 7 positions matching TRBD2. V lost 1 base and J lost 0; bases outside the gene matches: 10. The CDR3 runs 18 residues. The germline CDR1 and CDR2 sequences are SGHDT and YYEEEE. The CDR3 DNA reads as TGTGCCAGCAGCTTGTTCAACCTGGGCGGGAGCTCCTACAATGAGCAGTTCTTC. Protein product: CASSLFNLGGSSYNEQFF.

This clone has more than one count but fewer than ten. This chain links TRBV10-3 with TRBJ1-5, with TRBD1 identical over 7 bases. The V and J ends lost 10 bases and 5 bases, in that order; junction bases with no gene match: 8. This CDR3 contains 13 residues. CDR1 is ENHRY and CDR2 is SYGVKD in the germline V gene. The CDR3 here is CASTTDRDQPQHF. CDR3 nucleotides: TGTGCCAGCACGACTGACAGGGATCAGCCCCAGCATTTT.

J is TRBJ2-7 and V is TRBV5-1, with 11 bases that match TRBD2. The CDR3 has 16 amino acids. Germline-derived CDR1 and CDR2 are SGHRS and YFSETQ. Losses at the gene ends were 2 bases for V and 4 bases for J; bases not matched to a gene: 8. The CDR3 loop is CASSFGLAGGLYEQYF. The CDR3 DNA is TGCGCCAGCAGCTTCGGACTAGCGGGTGGCTTGTACGAGCAGTACTTC.

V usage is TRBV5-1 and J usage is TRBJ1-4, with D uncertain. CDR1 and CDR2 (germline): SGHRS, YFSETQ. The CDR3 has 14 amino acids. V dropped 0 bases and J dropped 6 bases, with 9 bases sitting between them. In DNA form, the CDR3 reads TGCGCCAGCAGCTTGGTGGGAGGAGATGAAAAACTGTTTTTT. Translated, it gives CASSLVGGDEKLFF.

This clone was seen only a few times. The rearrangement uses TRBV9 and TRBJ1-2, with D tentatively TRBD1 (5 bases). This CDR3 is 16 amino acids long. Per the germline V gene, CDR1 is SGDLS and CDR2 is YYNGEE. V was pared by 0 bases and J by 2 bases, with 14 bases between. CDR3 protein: CASSVAPSAGNYGYTF. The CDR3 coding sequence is TGTGCCAGCAGCGTAGCTCCATCAGCAGGGAACTATGGCTACACCTTC. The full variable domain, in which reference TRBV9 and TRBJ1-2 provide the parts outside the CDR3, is DSGVTQTPKHLITATGQRVTLRCSPRSGDLSVYWYQQSLDQGLQFLIQYYNGEERAKGNILERFSAQQFPDLHSELNLSSLELGDSALYFCASSVAPSAGNYGYTFGSGTRLTVV.

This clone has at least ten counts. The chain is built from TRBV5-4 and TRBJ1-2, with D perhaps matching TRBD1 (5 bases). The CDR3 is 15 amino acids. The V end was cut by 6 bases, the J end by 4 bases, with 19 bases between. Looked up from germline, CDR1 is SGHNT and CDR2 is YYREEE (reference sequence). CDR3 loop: CASTLGGGGAYGYTF. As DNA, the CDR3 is TGTGCCAGCACCCTTGGGGGAGGAGGGGCCTATGGCTACACCTTC.

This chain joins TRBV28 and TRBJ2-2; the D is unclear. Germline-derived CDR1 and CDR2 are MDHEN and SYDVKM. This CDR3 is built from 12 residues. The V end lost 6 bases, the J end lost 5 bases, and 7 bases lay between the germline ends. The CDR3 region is CASRSLTGELFF. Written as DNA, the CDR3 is TGTGCCAGCAGATCTTTAACCGGGGAGCTGTTTTTT.

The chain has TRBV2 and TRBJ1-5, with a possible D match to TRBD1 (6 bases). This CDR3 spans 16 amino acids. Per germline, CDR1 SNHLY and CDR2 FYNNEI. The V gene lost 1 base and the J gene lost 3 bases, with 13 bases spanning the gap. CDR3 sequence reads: CASSEDENRDNQPQHF. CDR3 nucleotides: TGTGCCAGCAGTGAAGATGAGAACAGGGACAATCAGCCCCAGCATTTT. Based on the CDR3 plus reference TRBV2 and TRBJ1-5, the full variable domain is EPEVTQTPSHQVTQMGQEVILRCVPISNHLYFYWYRQILGQKVEFLVSFYNNEISEKSEIFDDQFSVERPDGSNFTLKIRSTKLEDSAMYFCASSEDENRDNQPQHFGDGTRLSIL.